These 16 T cell receptor beta chains came from one sample sequenced in a study of blood T cell repertoires in COVID-19. Measured with immunoSEQ multiplex PCR; TCRdb has only the in-frame clones, and not every one. The table lists fewer than 300,000 clones, about nine tenths of them singletons. Sequences were obtained from peripheral blood. These receptors were collected from a young adult with COVID-19, enrolled during active disease.

The chain is built from TRBV28 and TRBJ1-4; no firm D call. The CDR3 runs 16 residues. In germline, CDR1 is MDHEN, CDR2 SYDVKM. V was clipped by 5 bases and J by 10 bases, with 23 bases between them. In DNA, the CDR3 is TGTGCCAGCAGTCCAAATATTCAGGCTGGGTCCGGAAAACTGTTTTTT. This encodes CASSPNIQAGSGKLFF.

The V and J genes are TRBV20-1 and TRBJ2-3; 8 bases align to TRBD2. J gave up 5 bases and V 3 bases, and 13 bases lay outside the gene matches. The length of the CDR3 is 16 residues. Germline V lookup: CDR1 DFQATT, CDR2 SNEGSKA (reference sequence). The CDR3 bases are TGCAGTGCTAGTCTACTAGCGGAGGGGGTAAGAGATACGCAGTATTTT. It specifies CSASLLAEGVRDTQYF.

The V gene is TRBV24-1, the J gene TRBJ1-2; D is possibly TRBD1 (5 bases). CDR1 KGHDR and CDR2 SFDVKD come from the germline V gene. This CDR3 has 14 amino acids. Trimming cost V 11 bases and J 8 bases, with 23 bases left between them. The CDR3 loop is CAIAHRDGGFGYTF. CDR3 coding DNA: TGTGCCATCGCGCACCGGGACGGGGGGTTCGGCTACACCTTC.

This CDR3 reads CASSPRTSGNTGELFF. The CDR3 DNA reads as TGCGCCAGCAGCCCGAGGACTAGCGGGAACACCGGGGAGCTGTTTTTT. The genes are TRBV4-3 and TRBJ2-2, with 10 positions matching TRBD2. V lost 4 bases, J lost 1 base, and 3 bases stayed unmatched. CDR1 and CDR2 from the germline V gene are LGHNA and YSLEER. The CDR3 extends over 16 amino acids.

The V call is TRBV7-2, the J call TRBJ1-1; 9 bases line up with TRBD1. V shed 5 bases, J shed 1 base, and the junction held 2 bases outside the gene matches. The germline V gene has CDR1 SGHTA and CDR2 FQGNSA. This CDR3 contains 14 residues. Here the CDR3 reads CASSIQGANTEAFF. The CDR3, as DNA: TGTGCCAGCAGCATACAGGGGGCGAACACTGAAGCTTTCTTT.

This clone appeared a single time. The chain is built from TRBV18 and TRBJ2-5, with D maybe TRBD1 (6 bases). The CDR3 is made up of 13 amino acids. Germline loops: CDR1 KGHSH, CDR2 LQKENI. The V gene lost 2 bases and the J gene lost 5 bases, with 9 bases spanning the gap. This CDR3 reads CASSPNTGETQYF. The CDR3 bases are TGTGCCAGCTCACCAAATACAGGGGAGACCCAGTACTTC.

This chain connects TRBV19 to TRBJ2-4, with D hard to call. This CDR3 has 14 residues. V lost 4 bases and J lost 1, with 8 bases in between. Germline values: CDR1 LNHDA, CDR2 SQIVND (reference sequence). In DNA form, the CDR3 reads TGTGCCAGTAGTAAGACCGGGGCCAAAAACATTCAGTACTTC. Its translation is CASSKTGAKNIQYF.

The chain carries TRBV2 and TRBJ2-3, with 7 bases identical to TRBD2. This CDR3 has 11 amino acids. V dropped 10 bases and J dropped 4; count of bases not matched to a gene: 2. CDR1 is SNHLY and CDR2 is FYNNEI in the germline V gene. DNA for the CDR3: TGTGCCATCCGGGGGGCAGATACGCAGTATTTT. Its translation: CAIRGADTQYF.

V is TRBV5-1 and J is TRBJ2-5, with D unclear. Germline values: CDR1 SGHRS, CDR2 YFSETQ. The germline V and J ends were trimmed by 5 bases and 5 bases, with 16 bases remaining between them. This CDR3 has 14 amino acids. The CDR3 nucleotides are TGCGCCAGCAGTCCGCGGCTGGTTTCGGAGACCCAGTACTTC. Translating gives CASSPRLVSETQYF.

This rearrangement joins TRBV3-1 (or the pseudogene TRBV3-2) to TRBJ2-2; 7 bases agree with TRBD1. The J segment lost 4 bases and the V segment lost 4 bases, leaving 9 bases of the junction unmatched. The CDR3 totals 16 residues. Per the germline V gene, CDR1 is LGHDT and CDR2 is YNNKEL (reference sequence). The CDR3 is CASSRDSTVSTGELFF. The CDR3 nucleotides read TGTGCCAGCAGCCGGGACAGCACGGTCTCCACCGGGGAGCTGTTTTTT.

This chain uses TRBV27 with TRBJ2-7; D unclear. Trimming stripped 0 bases from V and 5 bases from J, with 8 bases between. Germline values: CDR1 MNHEY, CDR2 SMNVEV (reference sequence). This CDR3 has 13 residues. This chain's CDR3 is CASSLSQNNEQYF. CDR3 coding DNA: TGTGCCAGCAGTTTATCTCAGAACAACGAGCAGTACTTC.

V and J are TRBV18 and TRBJ2-1, with 7 bases matching TRBD2. J lost 6 bases, V lost 3 bases, and 8 bases had no gene match. The CDR3 has 15 amino acids. Germline V CDR1 and CDR2: KGHSH, LQKENI. The DNA of the CDR3 is TGTGCCAGCTCACCGCCAGGACTAGATTCCAATGAGCAGTTCTTC. Protein sequence: CASSPPGLDSNEQFF.

This chain uses TRBV2 with TRBJ2-7, with D perhaps TRBD1 (6 bases). The germline V and J ends were trimmed by 8 bases and 3 bases, with 11 bases remaining between them. Looked up from germline, CDR1 is SNHLY and CDR2 is FYNNEI. This CDR3 is 12 amino acids long. The CDR3 loop is CASQTGSYEQYF. Here the CDR3 DNA reads TGTGCCAGCCAGACAGGTAGCTACGAGCAGTACTTC.

The V gene is TRBV19, the J gene TRBJ2-7; perhaps TRBD1 as D (6 bases). Trimming took 6 bases from V and 2 from J, leaving 14 bases between them. Germline V lookup: CDR1 LNHDA, CDR2 SQIVND (reference sequence). The CDR3 is 14 residues long. The CDR3, as DNA: TGTGCCAGTAGCCCAAAAGGGGGAACCTACGAGCAGTACTTC. It is translated as CASSPKGGTYEQYF. Combining the CDR3 with reference TRBV19 and TRBJ2-7 gives the whole variable domain DGGITQSPKYLFRKEGQNVTLSCEQNLNHDAMYWYRQDPGQGLRLIYYSQIVNDFQKGDIAEGYSVSREKKESFPLTVTSAQKNPTAFYLCASSPKGGTYEQYFGPGTRLTVT.

V gene TRBV2 combines with J gene TRBJ2-7; TRBD2 aligns across 9 bases. The CDR3 runs to 16 residues. CDR1 is SNHLY and CDR2 is FYNNEI in the germline V gene. Germline trimming cut 5 bases from V and 6 bases from J; bases unmatched to any gene: 14. The CDR3 loop reads CASSPFIAGEYIEQYF. Here the CDR3 DNA reads TGTGCCAGCAGTCCGTTCATAGCGGGAGAGTATATCGAGCAGTACTTC.

The rearrangement uses TRBV6-2 or TRBV6-3 and TRBJ1-2; 9 bases map to TRBD1. CDR3 length: 15 residues. In germline, CDR1 is MNHEY, CDR2 SVGEGT. Germline trimming cut 5 bases from V and 2 bases from J; bases unmatched to any gene: 6. The CDR3 nucleotides read TGTGCCAGCAGTCCGTACAGGGGGCAAAACTATGGCTACACCTTC. Residues: CASSPYRGQNYGYTF.